This T cell receptor (beta chain) was sequenced in a study of blood T cell repertoires in COVID-19. Across the whole study: Material from acute and convalescent COVID-19 was sourced from the United States, Italy and Spain. The cDNA or gDNA used as material had been derived from T cells, B-cell-depleted T cells, or PBMCs.

Per the original methods: Amplified reference gene primers provided the basis for estimating nucleated cell counts. The table came from immunoSEQ multiplex PCR; TCRdb's copy has only in-frame clones and leaves some out. The V and J calls and clone size come from that table; D and trimming were worked out from the DNA. The table has about 400,000 clones, 70% to 90% seen once. Germline values: CDR1 LNHNV, CDR2 YYDKDF (reference sequence). The CDR3 is made up of 15 amino acids. V shed 4 bases and J shed 3 bases, with 15 bases lying between them. The chain links TRBV15 to TRBJ2-5, with D maybe TRBD1 (6 bases). The source of this sequence is a human donor in a cohort sampled during active COVID-19. The sequenced sample consisted of peripheral blood. The CDR3 DNA is TGTGCCACCAGCATGGTCCAGGGGCAGGAAGAGACCCAGTACTTC. Translation: CATSMVQGQEETQYF.